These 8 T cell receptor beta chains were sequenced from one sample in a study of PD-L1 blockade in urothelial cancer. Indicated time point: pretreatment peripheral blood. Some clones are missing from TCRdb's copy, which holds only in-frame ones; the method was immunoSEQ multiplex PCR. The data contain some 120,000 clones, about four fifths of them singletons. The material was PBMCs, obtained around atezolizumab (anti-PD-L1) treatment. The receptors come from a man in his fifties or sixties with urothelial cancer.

The DNA of the CDR3 is TGTGCCAGCAGCTACCTAGCGCGCGCGAACACCGGGGAGCTGTTTTTT. As protein: CASSYLARANTGELFF. This sequence joins TRBV7-2 and TRBJ2-2, with TRBD2 as a possible D gene (6 bases). The CDR3 spans 16 residues. V dropped 4 bases and J dropped 0 bases, with 12 bases sitting between them. The germline gives CDR1 SGHTA, CDR2 FQGNSA.

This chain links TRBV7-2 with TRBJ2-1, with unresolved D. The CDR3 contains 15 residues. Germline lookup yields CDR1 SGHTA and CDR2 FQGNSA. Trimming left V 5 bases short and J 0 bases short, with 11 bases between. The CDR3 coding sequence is TGTGCCAGCAGCGCAGACTCGAGCTCCTACAATGAGCAGTTCTTC. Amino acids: CASSADSSSYNEQFF.

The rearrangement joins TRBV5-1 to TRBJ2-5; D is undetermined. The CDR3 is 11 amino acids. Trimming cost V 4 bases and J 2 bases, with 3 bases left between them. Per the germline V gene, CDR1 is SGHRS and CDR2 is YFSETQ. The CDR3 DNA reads TGCGCCAGCAGCCAACAAGAGACCCAGTACTTC. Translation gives CASSQQETQYF.

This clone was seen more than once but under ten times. This chain's CDR3 is CASRAQGEYGYTF. Here the CDR3 DNA reads TGTGCCAGTCGAGCGCAGGGGGAGTATGGCTACACCTTC. This chain connects TRBV19 to TRBJ1-2, with TRBD1 matching 7 bases. The CDR3 sequence is 13 residues long. CDR1 and CDR2 from the germline V gene are LNHDA and SQIVND (reference sequence). V lost 8 bases to trimming and J lost 5 bases; unmatched junction nucleotides: 8.

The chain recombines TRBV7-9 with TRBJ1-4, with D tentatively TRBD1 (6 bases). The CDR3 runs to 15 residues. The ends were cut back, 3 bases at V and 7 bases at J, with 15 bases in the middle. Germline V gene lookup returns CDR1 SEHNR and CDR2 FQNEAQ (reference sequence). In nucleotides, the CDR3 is TGTGCCAGCAGCTTCAACGCGGGGGCAGGTGAAAAACTGTTTTTT. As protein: CASSFNAGAGEKLFF.

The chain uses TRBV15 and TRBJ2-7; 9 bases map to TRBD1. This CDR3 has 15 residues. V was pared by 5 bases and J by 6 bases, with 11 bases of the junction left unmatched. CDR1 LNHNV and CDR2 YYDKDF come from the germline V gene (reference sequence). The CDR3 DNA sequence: TGTGCCACCAGCGCCCGACCGGGACAGGGTGGCGAGCAGTACTTC. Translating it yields CATSARPGQGGEQYF.

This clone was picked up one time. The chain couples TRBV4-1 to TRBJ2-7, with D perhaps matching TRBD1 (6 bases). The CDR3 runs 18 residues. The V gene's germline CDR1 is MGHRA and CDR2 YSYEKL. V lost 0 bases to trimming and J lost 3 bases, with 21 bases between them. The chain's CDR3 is CASSQDPTNGGRRYEQYF. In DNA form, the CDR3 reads TGCGCCAGCAGCCAAGATCCCACTAATGGGGGCCGCCGCTACGAGCAGTACTTC.

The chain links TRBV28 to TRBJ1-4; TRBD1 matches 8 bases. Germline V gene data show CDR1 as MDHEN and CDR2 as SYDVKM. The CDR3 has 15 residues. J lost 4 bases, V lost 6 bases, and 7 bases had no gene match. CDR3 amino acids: CASRPPGQDNEKLFF. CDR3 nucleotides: TGTGCCAGCAGGCCCCCGGGACAGGATAATGAAAAACTGTTTTTT.